One and the same sample provided the 13 T cell receptor beta chains below, sequenced in a study of T cells in Graves' hyperthyroidism and ophthalmopathy (dated by TCRdb to between 2018 and 2020). The library was obtained by multiplex PCR. This sample was sequenced with an Illumina HiSeq 2000. The TCR beta CDR3 regions were amplified from the RNA transcripts. The TCR CDR3 was subjected to a first round of RT-PCR using the HTBI primer set and the Qiagen OneStep RT-PCR kit. The public reads were run again by TCRdb, first through fastp at Q25 and then through MiXCR, and only productive beta chains were kept. Every entry covers one CDR3 protein and lists the most common genes and DNA from its rows. The sample data list more than 300,000 distinct CDR3 sequences, and around 20% of these were observed just once. The ten largest account for roughly two fifths of the sample. The sequenced sample was blood. The receptors come from a man in his late teens or twenties with Graves' ophthalmopathy.

This clonotype was seen ten or more times. This chain uses TRBV11-2 with TRBJ2-3, with a tentative D call TRBD1 (5 bases). The V gene's germline CDR1 is SGHAT and CDR2 FQNNGV. This CDR3 spans 12 amino acids. V shed 7 bases and J shed 5 bases, with 10 bases lying between them. The CDR3 spells CASTQGKDTQYF. The CDR3 DNA is TGTGCCAGCACCCAGGGAAAAGATACGCAGTATTTT.

CDR3 loop: CASSQVTGLADQQYF. As DNA, the CDR3 is TGTGCCAGCAGCCAAGTAACGGGACTAGCGGATCAGCAGTACTTC. The V and J genes are TRBV14 and TRBJ2-7, with 11 bases matching TRBD2. V shed 1 base, J shed 8 bases, and the junction held 7 bases outside the gene matches. The CDR3 is 15 amino acids. Germline CDR1 SGHDN, CDR2 FVKESK.

The rearrangement uses TRBV5-1 and TRBJ2-7; 12 bases align to TRBD1. V was pared by 1 base and J by 4 bases, with 3 bases of the junction left unmatched. Germline V gene lookup returns CDR1 SGHRS and CDR2 YFSETQ. CDR3 length equals 15 residues. The CDR3 DNA follows: TGCGCCAGCAGCTTGAGGGACAGGGGGCAATACGAGCAGTACTTC. Protein product: CASSLRDRGQYEQYF.

This clonotype was detected many times. The chain has TRBV7-2 and TRBJ2-3, with 12 bases that match TRBD2. CDR3 length equals 17 residues. The germline V gene has CDR1 SGHTA and CDR2 FQGNSA. J was trimmed by 8 bases and V by 5 bases; bases with no gene match: 14. The CDR3 coding sequence is TGTGCCAGCAGCCGGTCCGAGGCTAGCGGGGGGGCTCGTACGCAGTATTTT. Its translation is CASSRSEASGGARTQYF.

This clonotype was seen ten or more times. The chain uses TRBV11-2 and TRBJ2-5; D gene unclear. The CDR3 is 14 amino acids. V gave up 0 bases and J gave up 5 bases, with 10 bases separating them. In germline, CDR1 is SGHAT, CDR2 FQNNGV. CDR3 sequence (DNA): TGTGCCAGCAGCTTAGATGTGGTGATTGAGACCCAGTACTTC. Protein sequence: CASSLDVVIETQYF.

This rearrangement joins TRBV4-1 to TRBJ2-7; 10 nucleotides match TRBD1. J lost 6 bases, V lost 2 bases, and 7 bases had no gene match. The CDR3 consists of 15 residues. Germline CDR1 and CDR2: MGHRA and YSYEKL. The CDR3 nucleotides read TGCGCCAGCAGCCAACCCCGGACAGGGGGTGTCGAGCAGTACTTC. Its translation: CASSQPRTGGVEQYF.

This clonotype has only a few counts. The chain combines TRBV20-1 with TRBJ1-5; D may be TRBD1 (6 bases). Germline loops: CDR1 DFQATT, CDR2 SNEGSKA (reference sequence). V shed 1 base and J shed 1 base, with 8 bases lying between them. The CDR3 runs to 14 residues. In DNA form, the CDR3 reads TGCAGTGCTAGAGGAGGGGGGAGCAATCAGCCCCAGCATTTT. Amino acid sequence: CSARGGGSNQPQHF.

This clonotype was counted between two and nine times. The chain combines TRBV10-3 with TRBJ2-7, with 7 bases identical to TRBD1. CDR3 length equals 17 residues. Germline trimming cut 0 bases from V and 1 base from J; bases unmatched to any gene: 9. Germline CDR1 reads ENHRY; CDR2 reads SYGVKD. The CDR3 loop reads CAISESPGQPYSYEQYF. CDR3 bases: TGTGCCATCAGTGAGTCGCCGGGACAGCCTTATTCCTACGAGCAGTACTTC.

The table lists this clonotype with many counts. V usage is TRBV6-1 and J usage is TRBJ2-7, with 9 bases identical to TRBD1. Germline values: CDR1 MNHNS, CDR2 SASEGT. CDR3 length equals 14 residues. V lost 6 bases, J lost 2 bases, and 5 bases stayed unmatched. The CDR3 region is CASRTGTGTYEQYF. The CDR3 bases are TGTGCCAGCAGAACCGGGACAGGGACCTACGAGCAGTACTTC.

This clonotype occurred a few times. The chain combines TRBV14 with TRBJ2-5; D call uncertain. V gave up 3 bases and J gave up 0 bases, with 11 bases separating them. Germline CDR1 and CDR2: SGHDN and FVKESK. The CDR3 is 15 residues long. Written as DNA, the CDR3 is TGTGCCAGCAGCCATTCCCTGGTGTACCAAGAGACCCAGTACTTC. Encoded protein: CASSHSLVYQETQYF.

This clonotype was counted ten times or more. The CDR3 loop reads CASSQGYGGRGETQYF. The CDR3 DNA follows: TGTGCCAGCAGCCAAGGATACGGGGGGCGAGGAGAGACCCAGTACTTC. This chain uses TRBV3-1 with TRBJ2-5, with D possibly being TRBD2 (7 bases). Between the trimmed V and J ends, which lost 1 base and 4 bases, there was a span of 16 bases. Germline lookup yields CDR1 LGHDT and CDR2 YNNKEL (reference sequence). This CDR3 comprises 16 residues.

This clonotype has a count of ten or more. V gene TRBV7-9 combines with J gene TRBJ1-1; D not certain. V was clipped by 5 bases and J by 0 bases, with 13 bases between them. Germline CDR1 reads SEHNR; CDR2 reads FQNEAQ (reference sequence). The CDR3 is made up of 15 amino acids. The CDR3: CASSQRLIMNTEAFF. DNA for the CDR3: TGTGCCAGCAGCCAGAGGTTGATCATGAACACTGAAGCTTTCTTT. The variable domain in full, completed from reference TRBV7-9 and TRBJ1-1, reads DTGVSQNPRHKITKRGQNVTFRCDPISEHNRLYWYRQTLGQGPEFLTYFQNEAQLEKSRLLSDRFSAERPKGSFSTLEIQRTEQGDSAMYLCASSQRLIMNTEAFFGQGTRLTVV.

This clonotype was observed at least ten times. The chain uses TRBV7-9 and TRBJ2-1, with 8 bases fitting TRBD1. Germline V gene sequence: CDR1 SEHNR, CDR2 FQNEAQ (reference sequence). The CDR3 has 12 residues. J lost 8 bases, V lost 5 bases, and 2 bases had no gene match. This CDR3 reads CASSGQGDEQFF. The CDR3 DNA follows: TGTGCCAGCAGCGGACAGGGAGATGAGCAGTTCTTC.